Following are 30 T cell receptor beta chains from one sample sequenced in a study of cytomegalovirus exposure and HLA in healthy donors. The PCR made use of 60 Vbeta and 13 Jbeta primers. Clones were sequenced by immunoSEQ multiplex PCR, and TCRdb holds only the in-frame ones, with some missing. This table has about 200,000 clones, around 88% appearing once. The specimen sequenced was PBMCs. All receptors come from a woman between 25 and 40 years old in good health and CMV-seronegative.

This clone appeared a few times. The chain has TRBV2 and TRBJ1-2; 10 positions match TRBD1. The CDR3 length is 15 residues. Trimming removed 5 bases from V and 8 bases from J; junction bases left unmatched: 11. Germline V lookup: CDR1 SNHLY, CDR2 FYNNEI. CDR3 sequence reads: CASSTDRGRVGGYTF. In DNA, the CDR3 is TGTGCCAGCAGTACCGACAGGGGGCGCGTCGGGGGCTACACCTTC.

V and J are TRBV7-3 and TRBJ2-1; D uncertain. V was shortened by 5 bases and J by 8 bases, with 13 bases between the two germline ends. Germline loops: CDR1 SGHTA, CDR2 FQGTGA. This CDR3 contains 13 residues. The CDR3 region is CASSAPPADEQFF. In nucleotides, the CDR3 is TGTGCCAGCAGCGCCCCCCCGGCGGATGAGCAGTTCTTC.

In its sample, this clone was seen a few times. This chain uses TRBV2 with TRBJ2-1; no clear D gene. V was cut by 2 bases and J by 9 bases, with 11 bases left in between. This CDR3 has 13 residues. Germline CDR1 SNHLY, CDR2 FYNNEI. CDR3 coding DNA: TGTGCCAGCAGTGAACCGCCACAATCTGAGCAGTTCTTC. It yields the protein CASSEPPQSEQFF. The full variable domain, rest sourced from reference TRBV2 and TRBJ2-1, is EPEVTQTPSHQVTQMGQEVILRCVPISNHLYFYWYRQILGQKVEFLVSFYNNEISEKSEIFDDQFSVERPDGSNFTLKIRSTKLEDSAMYFCASSEPPQSEQFFGPGTRLTVL.

The gene calls are TRBV9 and TRBJ2-5; TRBD2 agrees at 7 bases. With V trimmed by 1 base and J by 2 bases, 2 bases remained unmatched. Germline assignment: CDR1 SGDLS and CDR2 YYNGEE. The CDR3 consists of 14 residues. CDR3 residues: CASSVTSAQETQYF. The CDR3 DNA follows: TGTGCCAGCAGCGTAACTAGCGCTCAAGAGACCCAGTACTTC.

Worth noting for this clone: An end of the junction does not agree with germline; a read error may underlie this. The V and J genes are TRBV7-7 and TRBJ2-5, with D perhaps TRBD2 (6 bases). This CDR3 is built from 14 residues. Per germline, CDR1 SSHAT and CDR2 FNYEAQ (reference sequence). In DNA form, the CDR3 reads TGTGCTAGCAGCTTAAGACTAGGAGAGGAGACCCAGTACTTC. This sequence encodes CASSLRLGEETQYF.

CDR3 residues: CASSDFPGGSYNEQFF. The CDR3 DNA sequence: TGCGCCAGCAGTGATTTTCCCGGGGGCTCCTACAATGAGCAGTTCTTC. The rearrangement uses TRBV10-1 and TRBJ2-1, with D possibly being TRBD2 (6 bases). Germline values: CDR1 WNHNN, CDR2 SYGVQD (reference sequence). CDR3 length equals 16 residues. The V and J ends lost 3 bases and 0 bases respectively, with 12 bases between them.

The chain joins TRBV7-9 to TRBJ1-4; D may be TRBD1 (6 bases). V dropped 3 bases and J dropped 2 bases, with 19 bases sitting between them. There are 18 residues in the CDR3. CDR1 and CDR2 (germline): SEHNR, FQNEAQ (reference sequence). The CDR3 nucleotides are TGTGCCAGCAGCTTGTGGACAGCGAAAACAGATACTAATGAAAAACTGTTTTTT. Translated, it gives CASSLWTAKTDTNEKLFF.

This chain uses TRBV6-4 with TRBJ2-1; TRBD2 aligns across 9 bases. The CDR3 totals 15 residues. The V gene end was trimmed by 6 bases and the J gene end by 4 bases; junction bases not matched to a gene: 7. From germline, CDR1 is MRHNA and CDR2 SNTAGT. CDR3 sequence: CASSPGTSPYNEQFF. The CDR3 DNA is TGTGCCAGCAGCCCCGGGACTAGCCCTTACAATGAGCAGTTCTTC.

The V call is TRBV7-3, the J call TRBJ2-1, with 8 nucleotides matching TRBD1. The CDR3 runs 15 residues. Germline CDR1 and CDR2: SGHTA and FQGTGA. V lost 5 bases, J lost 4 bases, and 7 bases stayed unmatched. The DNA of the CDR3 is TGTGCCAGCAGCCCAACAGGGGACAGGTACAATGAGCAGTTCTTC. Its protein product is CASSPTGDRYNEQFF.

The chain has TRBV20-1 and TRBJ2-7; D possibly corresponds to TRBD2 (5 bases). Trimming left V 0 bases short and J 12 bases short, with 12 bases between. Per the germline V gene, CDR1 is DFQATT and CDR2 is SNEGSKA (reference sequence). CDR3 size: 11 residues. CDR3 protein: CSARDGSYRYF. CDR3 bases: TGCAGTGCTAGAGATGGGAGTTACCGGTACTTC.

The chain links TRBV6-5 to TRBJ2-2; TRBD1 matches 8 bases. V trimming: 8 bases; J trimming: 0 bases; junction bases outside the gene matches: 5. The CDR3 totals 15 residues. CDR1 and CDR2 from the germline V gene are MNHEY and SVGAGI. The chain's CDR3 is CASGRDRSNTGELFF. Written as DNA, the CDR3 is TGTGCCAGCGGCCGGGACAGGTCGAACACCGGGGAGCTGTTTTTT.

Points on this clone: Other DNA variants within this sample encode the same CDR3. The chain couples TRBV7-3 to TRBJ1-1; D is uncertain. Germline CDR1 and CDR2: SGHTA and FQGTGA. V was clipped by 2 bases and J by 1 base, with 5 bases between them. This CDR3 has 13 amino acids. CDR3 coding DNA: TGTGCCAGCAGCTTAGGAGCGAACACTGAAGCTTTCTTT. As protein: CASSLGANTEAFF. Using reference TRBV7-3 and TRBJ1-1 for the parts outside the CDR3, the full variable domain is GAGVSQTPSNKVTEKGKYVELRCDPISGHTALYWYRQSLGQGPEFLIYFQGTGAADDSGLPNDRFFAVRPEGSVSTLKIQRTERGDSAVYLCASSLGANTEAFFGQGTRLTVV.

The rearrangement joins TRBV5-1 to TRBJ2-3; no firm D call. Germline-derived CDR1 and CDR2 are SGHRS and YFSETQ. The ends were cut back, 2 bases at V and 0 bases at J, with 13 bases in the middle. The CDR3 consists of 16 residues. CDR3 in amino acids: CASSLPREPSTDTQYF. CDR3 bases: TGCGCCAGCAGCTTACCTAGAGAACCTAGCACAGATACGCAGTATTTT.

The V call is TRBV6-1, the J call TRBJ1-4; perhaps TRBD1 as D (6 bases). The V and J ends lost 6 bases and 8 bases respectively, with 16 bases between them. Germline V gives CDR1 MNHNS, CDR2 SASEGT. CDR3 length: 14 residues. The CDR3 DNA sequence: TGTGCCAGCAGGCTCCCCCACAGGGAGGAAAAACTGTTTTTT. It codes for CASRLPHREEKLFF.

The chain carries TRBV5-1 and TRBJ2-3; 7 positions agree with TRBD2. V gave up 0 bases and J gave up 0 bases; unmatched junction bases: 10. CDR3 length: 18 residues. Looked up from germline, CDR1 is SGHRS and CDR2 is YFSETQ. In DNA, the CDR3 is TGCGCCAGCAGCTTGGGTCTAGCGGATTCTACTAGCACAGATACGCAGTATTTT. It is translated as CASSLGLADSTSTDTQYF.

The rearrangement uses TRBV19 and TRBJ1-1, with D tentatively TRBD1 (5 bases). The ends were cut back, 0 bases at V and 0 bases at J, with 17 bases in the middle. The CDR3 consists of 18 residues. Germline CDR1 reads LNHDA; CDR2 reads SQIVND (reference sequence). The CDR3 coding sequence is TGTGCCAGTAGTATAGATGGTACAGGACCACAGGTGAACACTGAAGCTTTCTTT. Residues: CASSIDGTGPQVNTEAFF.

This chain links TRBV5-1 with TRBJ2-3, with TRBD1 as a possible D gene (5 bases). The V and J ends lost 0 bases and 4 bases respectively, with 6 bases between them. The CDR3 totals 13 residues. CDR1 and CDR2 (germline): SGHRS, YFSETQ. CDR3 nucleotide sequence: TGCGCCAGCAGCTTGGACAGGTCAGATACGCAGTATTTT. Translated: CASSLDRSDTQYF.

V usage is TRBV9 and J usage is TRBJ2-5, with D possibly being TRBD2 (6 bases). Germline V gives CDR1 SGDLS, CDR2 YYNGEE. The CDR3 has 14 residues. Trimming stripped 3 bases from V and 5 bases from J, with 14 bases between. In nucleotides, the CDR3 is TGTGCCAGCAGCGAGGAAGGGGCGGGGGAGACCCAGTACTTC. Translating it yields CASSEEGAGETQYF.

This chain uses TRBV19 with TRBJ1-1; D remains unclear. Trimming cost V 0 bases and J 8 bases, with 10 bases left between them. The CDR3 extends over 13 amino acids. Germline lookup yields CDR1 LNHDA and CDR2 SQIVND (reference sequence). The CDR3 coding sequence is TGTGCCAGTAGTATAGATCGGGAGACCGAAGCTTTCTTT. This sequence encodes CASSIDRETEAFF.

The chain couples TRBV28 to TRBJ2-3; no clear D gene. Germline V lookup: CDR1 MDHEN, CDR2 SYDVKM. The germline V and J ends were trimmed by 3 bases and 2 bases, with 3 bases remaining between them. The CDR3 is 12 amino acids. This chain's CDR3 is CASSFHTDTQYF. The CDR3 DNA is TGTGCCAGCAGTTTCCACACAGATACGCAGTATTTT.

This sequence joins TRBV2 and TRBJ1-2; weak D call: TRBD1 (6 bases). Trimming left V 5 bases short and J 8 bases short, with 21 bases between. Per germline, CDR1 SNHLY and CDR2 FYNNEI. The CDR3 runs to 15 residues. The CDR3 coding sequence is TGTGCCAGCAGTCGATGGGACACCAAAGTACGCGGCTACACCTTC. Amino acids: CASSRWDTKVRGYTF.

The chain combines TRBV29-1 with TRBJ2-2; maybe TRBD1 (5 bases). The germline gives CDR1 SQVTM, CDR2 ANQGSEA. The CDR3 is 13 amino acids. The V end lost 3 bases, the J end lost 0 bases, and 5 bases lay between the germline ends. The chain's CDR3 is CSVDRANTGELFF. DNA of the CDR3: TGCAGCGTTGACAGGGCGAACACCGGGGAGCTGTTTTTT.

The rearrangement links TRBV14 to TRBJ1-3; D may be TRBD1 (6 bases). The CDR3 is 14 amino acids. Germline lookup yields CDR1 SGHDN and CDR2 FVKESK. V lost 3 bases and J lost 8, with 14 bases in between. CDR3 sequence (DNA): TGTGCCAGCAGCCAGATAATCGCAGGGGACACCATATATTTT. Translated, it gives CASSQIIAGDTIYF.

The chain recombines TRBV2 with TRBJ1-5, with TRBD1 as a possible D gene (6 bases). Between the trimmed V and J ends, which lost 5 bases and 7 bases, there was a span of 18 bases. Germline CDR1 SNHLY, CDR2 FYNNEI. CDR3 length: 15 amino acids. The CDR3 protein is CASSLQGRSGQPQHF. The CDR3 bases are TGTGCCAGCAGTTTACAGGGAAGATCTGGACAGCCCCAGCATTTT.

V and J are TRBV9 and TRBJ2-3, with 7 bases lining up with TRBD2. The CDR3 extends over 15 amino acids. J gave up 3 bases and V 2 bases, and 6 bases lay outside the gene matches. The V gene's germline CDR1 is SGDLS and CDR2 YYNGEE. The CDR3 DNA reads TGTGCCAGCAGCGTCGGGGCGGGGGAGACAGATACGCAGTATTTT. It yields the protein CASSVGAGETDTQYF.

This chain joins TRBV27 and TRBJ2-7, with D possibly TRBD1 on 5 matching bases. V lost 5 bases and J lost 3, with 17 bases in between. There are 15 residues in the CDR3. Germline CDR1 MNHEY, CDR2 SMNVEV (reference sequence). CDR3 nucleotide sequence: TGTGCCAGCAGTGCAACAGGTTTAACAGTCTACGAGCAGTACTTC. Encoded protein: CASSATGLTVYEQYF.

This clone turned up a few times. The chain combines TRBV5-4 with TRBJ2-2, with TRBD2 identical over 8 bases. The V gene's germline CDR1 is SGHNT and CDR2 YYREEE (reference sequence). The CDR3 spans 16 residues. The V gene end was trimmed by 3 bases and the J gene end by 1 base; junction bases not matched to a gene: 5. The CDR3 sequence: CASSSRLALNTGELFF. CDR3 nucleotides: TGTGCCAGCAGCTCCCGACTAGCGCTGAACACCGGGGAGCTGTTTTTT.

The V and J genes are TRBV18 and TRBJ2-3, with D possibly TRBD2 on 6 matching bases. Germline V gene data show CDR1 as KGHSH and CDR2 as LQKENI. This CDR3 region has 14 residues. V was clipped by 2 bases and J by 3 bases, with 9 bases between them. CDR3 loop: CASSPSGSTDTQYF. CDR3 coding DNA: TGTGCCAGCTCACCATCCGGGAGTACAGATACGCAGTATTTT.

V is TRBV5-1 and J is TRBJ1-4; weak D call: TRBD1 (6 bases). The V gene lost 3 bases and the J gene lost 3 bases, with 15 bases spanning the gap. The CDR3 has 16 amino acids. Germline V lookup: CDR1 SGHRS, CDR2 YFSETQ. CDR3 DNA sequence: TGCGCCAGCAGCTCAATCCCGGGACAACCTAATGAAAAACTGTTTTTT. Translating gives CASSSIPGQPNEKLFF.

As DNA, the CDR3 is TGCGCCAGCAGCTTGGAGTGGGGCGGTGGCTACACCTTC. This sequence encodes CASSLEWGGGYTF. The J gene is TRBJ1-2, the V gene TRBV5-1; the D gene is possibly TRBD1 (5 bases). Germline CDR1 SGHRS, CDR2 YFSETQ. The CDR3 covers 13 residues. Trimming took off 0 bases at V and 7 bases at J, with 10 bases between the two ends.